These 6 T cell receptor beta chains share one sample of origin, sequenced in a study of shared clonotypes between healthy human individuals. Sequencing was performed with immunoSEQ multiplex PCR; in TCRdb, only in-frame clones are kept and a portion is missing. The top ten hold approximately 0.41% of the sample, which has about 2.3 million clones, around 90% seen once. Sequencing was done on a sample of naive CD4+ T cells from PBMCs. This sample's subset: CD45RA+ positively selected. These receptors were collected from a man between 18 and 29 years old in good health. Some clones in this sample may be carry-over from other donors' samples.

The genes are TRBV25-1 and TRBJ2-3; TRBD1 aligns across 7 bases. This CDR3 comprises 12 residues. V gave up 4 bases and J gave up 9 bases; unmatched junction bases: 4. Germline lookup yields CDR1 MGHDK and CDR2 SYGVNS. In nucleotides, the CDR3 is TGTGCCAGCAGTGCCGGGACAGCGACGCAGTATTTT. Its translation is CASSAGTATQYF.

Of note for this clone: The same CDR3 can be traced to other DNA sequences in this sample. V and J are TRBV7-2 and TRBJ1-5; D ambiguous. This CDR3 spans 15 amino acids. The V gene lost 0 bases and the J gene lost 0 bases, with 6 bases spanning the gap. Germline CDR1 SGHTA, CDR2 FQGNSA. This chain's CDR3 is CASSLARGSNQPQHF. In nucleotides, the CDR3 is TGTGCCAGCAGCTTAGCGCGCGGTAGCAATCAGCCCCAGCATTTT.

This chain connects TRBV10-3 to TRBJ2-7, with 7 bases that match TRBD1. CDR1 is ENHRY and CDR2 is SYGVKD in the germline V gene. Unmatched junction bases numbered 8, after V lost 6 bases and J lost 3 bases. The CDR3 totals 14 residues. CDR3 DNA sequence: TGTGCCATCAGGACGGGACAGATAAACTACGAGCAGTACTTC. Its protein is CAIRTGQINYEQYF.

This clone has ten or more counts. The CDR3 DNA follows: TGTGCCAGCAGTGAAGACGAGGGAAGCAATCAGCCCCAGCATTTT. Translation: CASSEDEGSNQPQHF. The chain has TRBV6-1 and TRBJ1-5; the D is unclear. Germline V lookup: CDR1 MNHNS, CDR2 SASEGT. The CDR3 contains 15 residues. V shed 1 base and J shed 1 base, with 8 bases lying between them.

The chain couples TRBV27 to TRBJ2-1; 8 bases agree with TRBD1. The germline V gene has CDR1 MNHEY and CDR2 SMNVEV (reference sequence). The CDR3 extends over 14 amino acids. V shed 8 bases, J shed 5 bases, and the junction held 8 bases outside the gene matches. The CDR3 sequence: CASHPRGRDNEQFF. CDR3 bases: TGTGCCAGCCATCCCAGGGGGCGGGACAATGAGCAGTTCTTC.

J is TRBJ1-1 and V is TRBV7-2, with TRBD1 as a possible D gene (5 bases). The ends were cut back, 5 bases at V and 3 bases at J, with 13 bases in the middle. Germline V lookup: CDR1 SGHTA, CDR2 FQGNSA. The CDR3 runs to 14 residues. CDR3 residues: CASSRRDPHTEAFF. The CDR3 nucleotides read TGTGCCAGCAGCCGCCGGGACCCGCACACTGAAGCTTTCTTT.